This T cell receptor beta chain was sequenced during a study of blood T cell repertoires in COVID-19. Study in general: T cells, B-cell-depleted T cells, or PBMCs supplied cDNA or gDNA.

As processed by the authors: The authors estimated nucleated cell counts from reference gene primer amplification. The repertoire was sequenced with immunoSEQ multiplex PCR; TCRdb's copy has only in-frame clones and lacks some. For V, J and clone size, that table is used; D and trimming come from the DNA. The data contain 200,000 to 250,000 clones, more than 80% of them singletons. In Seattle, patients joined the study during active infection and were tracked longitudinally. The ends were cut back, 5 bases at V and 5 bases at J, with 19 bases in the middle. The CDR3 consists of 15 residues. CDR1 and CDR2 (germline): SGHDT, YYEEEE.

The sequence was collected from a man aged 25 to 40 with COVID-19, enrolled during active disease. The chain joins TRBV5-6 to TRBJ1-2, with no clear D. Material for sequencing was peripheral blood. The CDR3 protein is CASRDLGLAPYGYTF. In nucleotides, the CDR3 is TGTGCCAGCAGGGACCTTGGACTGGCTCCTTATGGCTACACCTTC.